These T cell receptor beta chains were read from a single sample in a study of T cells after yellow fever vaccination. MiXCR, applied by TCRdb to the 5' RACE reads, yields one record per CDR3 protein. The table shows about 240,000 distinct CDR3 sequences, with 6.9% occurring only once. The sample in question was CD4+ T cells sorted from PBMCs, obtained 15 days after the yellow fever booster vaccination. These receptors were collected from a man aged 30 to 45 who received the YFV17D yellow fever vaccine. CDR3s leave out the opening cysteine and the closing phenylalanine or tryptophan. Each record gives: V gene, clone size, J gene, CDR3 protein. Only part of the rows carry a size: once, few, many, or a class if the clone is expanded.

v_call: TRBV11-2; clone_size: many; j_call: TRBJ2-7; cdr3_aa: ASSSTDSYEQY
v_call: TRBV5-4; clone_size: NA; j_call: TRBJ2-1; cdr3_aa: ASSPPISGSVHNEQF
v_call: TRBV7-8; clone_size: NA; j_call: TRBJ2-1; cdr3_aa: ASSLPGESEQF
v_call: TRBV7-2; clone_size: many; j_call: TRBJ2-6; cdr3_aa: ASSLASGANVLT
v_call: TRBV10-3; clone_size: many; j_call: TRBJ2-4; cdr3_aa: AISEEGAYIQY
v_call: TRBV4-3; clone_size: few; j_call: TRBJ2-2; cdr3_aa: ASSPEDRAAGELF
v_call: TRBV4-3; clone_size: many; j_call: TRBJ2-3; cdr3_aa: ASSQGDLSGATPSTDTQY
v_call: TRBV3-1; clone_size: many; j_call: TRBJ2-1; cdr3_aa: ASSQVKEQF
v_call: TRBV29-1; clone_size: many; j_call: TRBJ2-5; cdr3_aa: SVQLKETQY
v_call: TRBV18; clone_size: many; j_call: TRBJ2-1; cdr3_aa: ASSPGLAGAYEQF
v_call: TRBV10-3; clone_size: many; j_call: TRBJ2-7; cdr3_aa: AINGGRDPSSEQY
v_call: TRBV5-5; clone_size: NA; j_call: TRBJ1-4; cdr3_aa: ASSLDARGGELF
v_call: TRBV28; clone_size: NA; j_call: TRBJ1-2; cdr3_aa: ASSLIEAAGYT
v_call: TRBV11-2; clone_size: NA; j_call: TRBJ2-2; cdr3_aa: ASSRRGSTTGELF
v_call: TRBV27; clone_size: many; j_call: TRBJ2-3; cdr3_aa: ASSVGRSTDTQY
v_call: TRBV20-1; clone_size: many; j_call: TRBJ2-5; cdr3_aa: SASIVPGVQTQY
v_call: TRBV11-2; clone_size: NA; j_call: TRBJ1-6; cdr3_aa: ASSQGQNNSPLH
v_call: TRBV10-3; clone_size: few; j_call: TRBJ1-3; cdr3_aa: AISEGTGYTIY
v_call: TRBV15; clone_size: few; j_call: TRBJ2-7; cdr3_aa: ATSSAARTVGQQY
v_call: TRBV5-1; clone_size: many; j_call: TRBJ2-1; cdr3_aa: ASSLAGTSGYNEQF
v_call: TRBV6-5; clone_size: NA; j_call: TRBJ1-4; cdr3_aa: ASSYSLATNEKLF
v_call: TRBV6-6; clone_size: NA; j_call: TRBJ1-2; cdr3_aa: ASSMDDNYGYT
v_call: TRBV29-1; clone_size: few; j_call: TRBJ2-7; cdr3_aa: SVGTGSIYEQY
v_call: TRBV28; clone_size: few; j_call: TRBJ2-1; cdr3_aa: ASRLGGSYNEQL
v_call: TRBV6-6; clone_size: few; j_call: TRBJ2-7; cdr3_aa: ASSYSTEEEQY
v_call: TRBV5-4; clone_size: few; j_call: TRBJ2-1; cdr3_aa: ASSLTLVEQDEQF
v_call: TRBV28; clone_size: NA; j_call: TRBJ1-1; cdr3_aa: ASTPGYQGDSDF
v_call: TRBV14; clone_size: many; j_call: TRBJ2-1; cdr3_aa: ASSQDLAGDRYGQF
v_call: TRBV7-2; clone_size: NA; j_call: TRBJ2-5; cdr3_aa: ASSLTSPRETQY
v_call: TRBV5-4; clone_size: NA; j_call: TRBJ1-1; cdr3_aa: ASSFAGRVETEAF
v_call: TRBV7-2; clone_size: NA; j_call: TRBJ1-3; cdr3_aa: ASSPNLSRGGNTIY
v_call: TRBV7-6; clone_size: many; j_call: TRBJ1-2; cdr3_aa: ASSLTTGDGYT
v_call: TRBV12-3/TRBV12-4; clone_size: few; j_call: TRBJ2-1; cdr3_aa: ASSPIPAEQF
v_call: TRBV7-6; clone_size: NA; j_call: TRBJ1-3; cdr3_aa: ASSPIGGGNTIY
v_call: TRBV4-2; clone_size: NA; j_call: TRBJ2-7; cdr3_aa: ASSQEGGYEQY
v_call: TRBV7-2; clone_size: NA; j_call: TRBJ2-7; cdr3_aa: ASSSGLAGVLGEQY
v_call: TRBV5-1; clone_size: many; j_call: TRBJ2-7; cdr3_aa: ASTNRGSDSGEQY
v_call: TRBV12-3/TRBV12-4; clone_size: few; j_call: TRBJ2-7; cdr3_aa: ASSSGGSKYEQY
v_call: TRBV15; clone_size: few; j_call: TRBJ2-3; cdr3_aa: ATTFGGGPDTQY
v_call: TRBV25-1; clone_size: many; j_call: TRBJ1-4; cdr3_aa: ASSEGGAPEKLF
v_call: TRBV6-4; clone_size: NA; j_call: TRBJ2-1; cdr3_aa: ASSEAGMGNEQF
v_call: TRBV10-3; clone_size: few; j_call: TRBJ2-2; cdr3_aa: AIKAGGENTGELF
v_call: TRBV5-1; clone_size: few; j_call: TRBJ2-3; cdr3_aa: ASSFFTSGSTDTQY